The clone carrying this T cell receptor beta chain has a handful of counts. The authors' processing: Nucleated cell counts were estimated from reference gene primer amplification. Profiled with immunoSEQ multiplex PCR; TCRdb holds only in-frame clones, not every one. Clonal size and the V and J genes are those of that table, whereas D and trimming came from the DNA. This table has 95,000 to 110,000 clones, more than 70% appearing once. The source of the sample is a study of blood T cell repertoires in COVID-19. In the study overall: Acute and convalescent COVID-19 samples came from the United States, Italy and Spain. In each case, the material was cDNA or gDNA derived from T cells, B-cell-depleted T cells, or PBMCs.

The CDR3 consists of 13 residues. The receptor's source is a woman of 80 years or more in a cohort sampled during active COVID-19. Sequenced input: peripheral blood. The chain employs TRBV12-3 or TRBV12-4 and TRBJ1-3; D possibly corresponds to TRBD1 (6 bases). CDR3 residues: CATGPYSGNTIYF. The CDR3 DNA sequence: TGTGCTACAGGGCCGTACTCTGGAAACACCATATATTTT.